Listed below are T cell receptor beta chains from one sample, sequenced in a study of OX40 agonist ivuxolimab in advanced cancers. Libraries were prepared by immunoSEQ multiplex PCR; TCRdb keeps only in-frame clonotypes and omits some of them. Among tens of thousands of clones listed, approximately 86% were seen once. Source: CD4+ or CD8+ T cells sorted from blood, taken in a trial of the OX40 agonist ivuxolimab. Every receptor here comes from an adult with an advanced solid tumor such as melanoma, head and neck, liver or kidney cancer. CDR3s include the opening cysteine and the closing phenylalanine or tryptophan. The order of the fields is CDR3 protein, CDR3 DNA, D gene, J gene, V gene, CDR3 length, clone size. A D gene is named only where the DNA matches it firmly. Clone sizes are given selectively: once, few, many, or a class where the clone is expanded.

CASSSGTPRETQYF | TGTGCCAGCAGCTCCGGGACCCCAAGGGAGACCCAGTACTTC | NA | TRBJ2-5 | TRBV6-5 | 14 | NA
CASSPTQTGQETQYF | TGTGCCAGTAGTCCCACCCAGACAGGCCAAGAGACCCAGTACTTC | NA | TRBJ2-5 | TRBV19 | 15 | once
CASSYVGSSGNTIYF | TGTGCCAGCAGTTACGTTGGGTCCTCTGGAAACACCATATATTTT | NA | TRBJ1-3 | TRBV6-5 | 15 | few
CASSRDRWGNQPQHF | TGTGCCAGTAGTCGGGACAGGTGGGGCAATCAGCCCCAGCATTTT | TRBD1 | TRBJ1-5 | TRBV19 | 15 | NA
CASSVDGGQETQYF | TGTGCCAGCAGCGTAGATGGGGGGCAAGAGACCCAGTACTTC | NA | TRBJ2-5 | TRBV9 | 14 | NA
CASSLGAGGPQHF | TGTGCCAGCAGCTTGGGGGCCGGAGGGCCCCAGCATTTT | NA | TRBJ1-5 | TRBV5-6 | 13 | NA
CASRFPQGRSGNTIYF | TGTGCAAGTCGCTTCCCTCAGGGGCGCTCTGGAAACACCATATATTTT | NA | TRBJ1-3 | TRBV12-2 | 16 | NA
CASTLQGGRGDTQYF | TGTGCCAGCACCTTACAGGGAGGGAGGGGAGATACGCAGTATTTT | NA | TRBJ2-3 | TRBV9 | 15 | NA
CASSIFLGEEKYSNQPQHF | TGTGCCAGTAGTATATTCCTTGGTGAGGAGAAGTATAGCAATCAGCCCCAGCATTTT | NA | TRBJ1-5 | TRBV19 | 19 | NA
CASSLSRGLFYGYTF | TGTGCCAGCAGTTTATCAAGGGGCTTATTCTATGGCTACACCTTC | NA | TRBJ1-2 | TRBV28 | 15 | NA
CASTAGIWAFF | TGTGCCAGCACCGCAGGGATCTGGGCTTTCTTT | NA | TRBJ1-1 | TRBV2 | 11 | once
CASSTTSLVSYEQYF | TGTGCCAGCAGCACGACTAGCCTTGTATCCTACGAGCAGTACTTC | TRBD2 | TRBJ2-7 | TRBV7-2 | 15 | once
CASTRQGHPTDTQYF | TGTGCCAGCACCCGCCAGGGACACCCCACAGATACGCAGTATTTT | NA | TRBJ2-3 | TRBV9 | 15 | NA
CASSIDSSSYNEQFF | TGTGCCAGTAGTATAGACAGCAGCTCCTACAATGAGCAGTTCTTC | NA | TRBJ2-1 | TRBV19 | 15 | NA
CASSFPAGGNEKLFF | TGTGCCAGCAGTTTCCCGGCAGGGGGAAATGAAAAACTGTTTTTT | TRBD1 | TRBJ1-4 | TRBV28 | 15 | NA
CASSSIIKGKETQYF | TGTGCCAGCAGCTCCATCATAAAGGGGAAAGAGACCCAGTACTTC | NA | TRBJ2-5 | TRBV7-2 | 15 | NA
CASSVGQTMANEKLFF | TGTGCCAGCAGCGTGGGACAAACGATGGCTAATGAAAAACTGTTTTTT | NA | TRBJ1-4 | TRBV9 | 16 | NA
CASSPDNYGYTF | TGTGCCAGCTCGCCTGACAACTATGGCTACACCTTC | NA | TRBJ1-2 | TRBV18 | 12 | NA
CASSLGLRETQYF | TGTGCCAGCAGCTTGGGACTAAGGGAGACCCAGTACTTC | TRBD2 | TRBJ2-5 | TRBV7-3 | 13 | NA
CASTDRGPGGYTF | TGTGCCAGTACCGACAGGGGGCCGGGTGGCTACACCTTC | TRBD1 | TRBJ1-2 | TRBV19 | 13 | NA
CASSYSGGNYGYTF | TGTGCCAGCAGTTACTCGGGGGGGAACTATGGCTACACCTTC | NA | TRBJ1-2 | TRBV6-5 | 14 | NA
CASSFLRDSKGEKLFF | TGTGCCAGCAGTTTCCTTAGGGACAGTAAAGGAGAAAAACTGTTTTTT | TRBD1 | TRBJ1-4 | TRBV28 | 16 | NA
CASSWAETQYF | TGTGCCAGCAGCTGGGCGGAGACCCAGTACTTC | NA | TRBJ2-5 | TRBV7-9 | 11 | NA
CATSRGPGDGSSYEQYF | TGTGCCACCAGCAGAGGGCCGGGGGACGGTAGCTCCTACGAGCAGTACTTC | NA | TRBJ2-7 | TRBV15 | 17 | NA
CASIRDGAGEDTQYF | TGTGCCAGCATCCGGGACGGCGCTGGAGAAGATACGCAGTATTTT | NA | TRBJ2-3 | TRBV2 | 15 | NA